In this sample, the clone carrying this T cell receptor (beta chain) turned up once. Profiled with immunoSEQ multiplex PCR; TCRdb holds only in-frame clones, not every one. Among roughly 25,000 clones listed, 88% were seen once. Germline assignment: CDR1 KGHSH and CDR2 LQKENI. The J segment lost 3 bases and the V segment lost 3 bases, leaving 6 bases of the junction unmatched. The CDR3 runs to 16 residues. This sample is part of a study of OX40 agonist ivuxolimab in advanced cancers. The sequences come from CD4+ or CD8+ T cells sorted from blood, collected in a trial of the OX40 agonist ivuxolimab. The sequence was obtained from an adult with an advanced solid tumor such as melanoma, head and neck, liver or kidney cancer. The chain recombines TRBV18 with TRBJ2-1, with TRBD2 matching 9 bases. The DNA for the CDR3 is TGTGCCAGCTCACCCCCTCTAGCGGGGAACTACAATGAGCAGTTCTTC. Protein: CASSPPLAGNYNEQFF.